These 24 T cell receptor beta chains were all obtained from the same sample, sequenced in a study of CD8 T cells in Susac syndrome. The RNA input was about 0.5 to 1 ug, and it was reverse transcribed with random hexamers. A single record per CDR3 protein comes from TCRdb applying MiXCR to the immunoSEQ multiplex PCR reads. The sample shows a few hundred thousand distinct CDR3 sequences, around 96% of them seen only once. The source material was CD4+ T cells from PBMCs. The receptors originated from a human donor with multiple sclerosis.

This rearrangement joins TRBV15 to TRBJ1-6, with D possibly matching TRBD1 (6 bases). The length of the CDR3 is 17 residues. V lost 1 base and J 6 bases, leaving 16 bases between the germline ends. In germline, CDR1 is LNHNV, CDR2 YYDKDF (reference sequence). CDR3 residues: CATSRGGRGVGNSPLHF. As DNA, the CDR3 is TGTGCCACCAGCAGAGGCGGCAGGGGAGTTGGTAATTCACCCCTCCACTTT.

The V gene is TRBV9, the J gene TRBJ2-3; 10 nucleotides align to TRBD2. Trimming removed 3 bases from V and 5 bases from J; junction bases left unmatched: 3. The CDR3 covers 14 residues. Germline V gene data show CDR1 as SGDLS and CDR2 as YYNGEE. Here the CDR3 DNA reads TGTGCCAGCAGCGGAATAGCGGGAGGAGATACGCAGTATTTT. Residues: CASSGIAGGDTQYF.

To note about this clonotype: The germline gene is not matched at one end of the junction; a read error may be the cause. The chain recombines TRBV9 with TRBJ1-3; D remains ambiguous. The CDR3 extends over 15 amino acids. CDR1 is SGDLS, CDR2 YYNGEE, per germline. As DNA, the CDR3 is TGTGCCAGCAGCGTCGGACGGTCCTCTGAAAACACCATATATTTT. Its protein product is CASSVGRSSENTIYF.

The chain carries TRBV12-3 or TRBV12-4 and TRBJ2-7, with D perhaps matching TRBD2 (6 bases). The CDR3 length is 13 residues. V lost 5 bases to trimming and J lost 7 bases, with 15 bases between them. CDR3 residues: CASSPKVAVEQYF. DNA for the CDR3: TGTGCCAGCAGTCCGAAGGTAGCGGTAGAGCAGTACTTC.

J is TRBJ2-5 and V is TRBV7-2, with no clear D. Germline V CDR1 and CDR2: SGHTA, FQGNSA. The ends were cut back, 1 base at V and 0 bases at J, with 9 bases in the middle. CDR3 length: 15 amino acids. The DNA of the CDR3 is TGTGCCAGCAGCTTAGGACCTACGTACCAAGAGACCCAGTACTTC. Protein product: CASSLGPTYQETQYF.

The chain joins TRBV30 to TRBJ2-2; no firm D call. Germline CDR1 is GTSNPN and CDR2 is SVGIG (reference sequence). This CDR3 contains 14 residues. Between the trimmed V and J ends, which lost 3 bases and 6 bases, there was a span of 14 bases. DNA of the CDR3: TGTGCCTGGAGGACACAGTCAGGTCCCGGGGAGCTGTTTTTT. Its protein is CAWRTQSGPGELFF.

The CDR3 is CASMTSGDYNEQFF. The CDR3 region has the DNA TGTGCCAGCATGACTAGCGGGGACTACAATGAGCAGTTCTTC. The V gene is TRBV4-2, the J gene TRBJ2-1, with 11 bases fitting TRBD2. The CDR3 is 14 residues long. V shed 7 bases and J 3 bases; nucleotides not matched to a gene: 2. Germline V gene data show CDR1 as LGHNA and CDR2 as YNFKEQ.

This clonotype appeared a single time. The chain employs TRBV3-1 and TRBJ1-2; D gene uncertain. Looked up from germline, CDR1 is LGHDT and CDR2 is YNNKEL (reference sequence). The V and J ends lost 1 base and 1 base respectively, with 7 bases between them. The CDR3 is 14 amino acids. This CDR3 is CASSQANSNYGYTF. The CDR3 DNA sequence: TGTGCCAGCAGCCAAGCGAACAGTAACTATGGCTACACCTTC.

CDR3 sequence reads: CASSPRGTGLPDTQYF. CDR3 coding DNA: TGTGCCAGCAGTCCACGAGGGACAGGGCTCCCAGATACGCAGTATTTT. The rearrangement uses TRBV28 and TRBJ2-3; 9 bases line up with TRBD1. This CDR3 contains 16 residues. The junction had 10 bases not matched to a gene; V was cut back by 5 bases and J by 4 bases. The germline V gene encodes CDR1 MDHEN and CDR2 SYDVKM.

The chain has TRBV23-1 and TRBJ2-7; D uncertain. TRBV23-1 is filed as an ORF, its function uncertain. The V gene lost 8 bases and the J gene lost 0 bases, with 17 bases spanning the gap. The CDR3 contains 15 residues. CDR3 amino acids: CASVGLGPSSYEQYF. CDR3 nucleotides: TGCGCCAGCGTCGGTTTGGGCCCAAGCTCCTACGAGCAGTACTTC.

The rearrangement joins TRBV20-1 to TRBJ2-5; possibly TRBD2 for D (5 bases). V dropped 6 bases and J dropped 5 bases, with 16 bases sitting between them. Germline V gene data show CDR1 as DFQATT and CDR2 as SNEGSKA (reference sequence). This CDR3 spans 13 amino acids. The CDR3 protein is CSADGVGAETQYF. DNA for the CDR3: TGCAGTGCAGATGGGGTGGGAGCGGAGACCCAGTACTTC.

The chain links TRBV18 to TRBJ1-4, with a possible D match to TRBD1 (5 bases). CDR1 and CDR2 from the germline V gene are KGHSH and LQKENI. With 5 bases removed from V and 2 bases from J, the gap between germline ends came to 15 bases. There are 16 residues in the CDR3. DNA of the CDR3: TGTGCCAGCTCATCTCAATTCTCAGGGACTAATGAAAAACTGTTTTTT. This sequence encodes CASSSQFSGTNEKLFF.

J is TRBJ2-7 and V is TRBV20-1; 8 positions match TRBD1. Trimming took 5 bases from V and 7 from J; bases not matched to a gene: 10. CDR3 size: 13 residues. The germline CDR1 and CDR2 sequences are DFQATT and SNEGSKA (reference sequence). CDR3: CSALRQGKEEQYF. The CDR3 DNA reads TGCAGTGCTCTCCGACAGGGGAAAGAGGAGCAGTACTTC.

The V gene is TRBV3-1, the J gene TRBJ2-1; TRBD1 aligns across 9 bases. Unmatched junction bases numbered 11, after V lost 6 bases and J lost 2 bases. Germline CDR1 reads LGHDT; CDR2 reads YNNKEL (reference sequence). The CDR3 extends over 17 amino acids. CDR3 region: CASRNGPGTGTYNEQFF. The DNA of the CDR3 is TGTGCCAGCAGGAACGGCCCCGGGACAGGGACCTACAATGAGCAGTTCTTC.

The chain employs TRBV29-1 and TRBJ1-2; a weak D match, TRBD1 (6 bases). This CDR3 comprises 14 residues. The germline V and J ends were trimmed by 2 bases and 5 bases, with 15 bases remaining between them. CDR1 is SQVTM, CDR2 ANQGSEA, per germline. The CDR3, as DNA: TGCAGCGTTGAATTGCAGAACAGGGCTTATGGCTACACCTTC. The encoded protein is CSVELQNRAYGYTF.

The chain couples TRBV7-9 to TRBJ2-1; D is possibly TRBD1 (5 bases). The V end was cut by 5 bases, the J end by 6 bases, with 17 bases between. Germline V CDR1 and CDR2: SEHNR, FQNEAQ (reference sequence). The CDR3 contains 15 residues. The CDR3 is CASSRYGADRNEQFF. The CDR3 region has the DNA TGTGCCAGCAGCCGATATGGGGCAGACCGCAATGAGCAGTTCTTC.

V usage is TRBV30 and J usage is TRBJ1-3; the D gene is possibly TRBD1 (5 bases). Trimming removed 1 base at V and 10 bases at J, with 17 bases between. Per the germline V gene, CDR1 is GTSNPN and CDR2 is SVGIG (reference sequence). The CDR3 loop spans 14 amino acids. As DNA, the CDR3 is TGTGCCTGGAGTGCACAGGCCCCGGGAGGGACCATATATTTT. Its translation is CAWSAQAPGGTIYF.

The chain recombines TRBV28 with TRBJ2-3, with D maybe TRBD1 (5 bases). Germline lookup yields CDR1 MDHEN and CDR2 SYDVKM. V gave up 10 bases and J gave up 0 bases, with 11 bases separating them. The CDR3 spans 13 residues. The CDR3 reads CATRGSSTDTQYF. The CDR3 DNA reads TGTGCCACTAGGGGCTCTAGCACAGATACGCAGTATTTT.

The chain couples TRBV12-5 to TRBJ2-3; no firm D call. The CDR3 is 13 amino acids. V shed 3 bases and J shed 3 bases, with 7 bases lying between them. Germline loops: CDR1 LGHNT, CDR2 FRNRAP. CDR3 sequence (DNA): TGTGCTAGTGGTTTAGGGATTACAGATACGCAGTATTTT. It yields the protein CASGLGITDTQYF. Filled out from reference TRBV12-5 and TRBJ2-3, the complete variable domain reads DARVTQTPRHKVTEMGQEVTMRCQPILGHNTVFWYRQTMMQGLELLAYFRNRAPLDDSGMPKDRFSAEMPDATLATLKIQPSEPRDSAVYFCASGLGITDTQYFGPGTRLTVL.

This sequence joins TRBV5-1 and TRBJ2-1; TRBD2 agrees at 14 bases. The CDR3 is 17 residues long. The trim removed 3 bases at V and 4 bases at J, leaving 6 bases unmatched. CDR1 is SGHRS and CDR2 is YFSETQ in the germline V gene. The CDR3 region is CASSSGLAGVLYNEQFF. DNA of the CDR3: TGCGCCAGCAGCTCGGGACTAGCGGGAGTTTTGTACAATGAGCAGTTCTTC. The whole variable domain, filled in from reference TRBV5-1 and TRBJ2-1, reads KAGVTQTPRYLIKTRGQQVTLSCSPISGHRSVSWYQQTPGQGLQFLFEYFSETQRNKGNFPGRFSGRQFSNSRSEMNVSTLELGDSALYLCASSSGLAGVLYNEQFFGPGTRLTVL.

V usage is TRBV9 and J usage is TRBJ2-7; D ambiguous. V shed 2 bases and J shed 6 bases, with 12 bases lying between them. Germline V gene data show CDR1 as SGDLS and CDR2 as YYNGEE. The CDR3 runs 13 residues. Here the CDR3 reads CASSVLAWSEQYF. CDR3 sequence (DNA): TGTGCCAGCAGCGTCTTAGCTTGGTCCGAGCAGTACTTC. The entire variable domain, with the rest obtained from reference TRBV9 and TRBJ2-7, is as follows: DSGVTQTPKHLITATGQRVTLRCSPRSGDLSVYWYQQSLDQGLQFLIQYYNGEERAKGNILERFSAQQFPDLHSELNLSSLELGDSALYFCASSVLAWSEQYFGPGTRLTVT.

The CDR3 is CASSSPDRANYGYTF. The CDR3 DNA sequence: TGTGCCAGCAGTTCACCGGACCGCGCTAACTATGGCTACACCTTC. This chain connects TRBV27 to TRBJ1-2; D is unclear. Germline V gene sequence: CDR1 MNHEY, CDR2 SMNVEV (reference sequence). V lost 4 bases and J 0 bases, leaving 12 bases between the germline ends. This CDR3 has 15 residues.

The chain uses TRBV9 and TRBJ2-1, with 9 bases lining up with TRBD2. Looked up from germline, CDR1 is SGDLS and CDR2 is YYNGEE. The CDR3 contains 17 residues. The junction had 8 bases not matched to a gene; V was cut back by 0 bases and J by 4 bases. The DNA for the CDR3 is TGTGCCAGCAGCGTAGTTGGTAGCGGGGGCCCATACAATGAGCAGTTCTTC. Translated: CASSVVGSGGPYNEQFF. Combining the CDR3 with reference TRBV9 and TRBJ2-1 gives the whole variable domain DSGVTQTPKHLITATGQRVTLRCSPRSGDLSVYWYQQSLDQGLQFLIQYYNGEERAKGNILERFSAQQFPDLHSELNLSSLELGDSALYFCASSVVGSGGPYNEQFFGPGTRLTVL.

V usage is TRBV19 and J usage is TRBJ2-3; TRBD2 agrees at 11 bases. Germline CDR1 and CDR2: LNHDA and SQIVND (reference sequence). V was clipped by 1 base and J by 6 bases; unmatched bases: 6. This CDR3 is built from 16 residues. CDR3 protein: CASSIGLAGGLDTQYF. CDR3 sequence (DNA): TGTGCCAGTAGTATAGGCCTAGCGGGGGGCCTCGATACGCAGTATTTT.